These T cell receptor beta chains were read from a single sample in a study of blood T cell repertoires in COVID-19. The repertoire was sequenced with immunoSEQ multiplex PCR; TCRdb's copy has only in-frame clones and lacks some. The data contain 30,000 to 40,000 clones, roughly 70% of them singletons. Sequencing input: peripheral blood. These receptors were collected from an older man with COVID-19, enrolled during active disease. Each CDR3 is given with its conserved first and last residue. The order of the fields is D gene, clone size, CDR3 length, V gene, J gene, CDR3 DNA, CDR3 protein. A D gene is named only where the DNA matches it firmly. Clone size is not always given. Where it is, it says once, few, many or a class for expanded clones.

NA	NA	15	TRBV7-2	TRBJ2-7	TGTGCCAGCAGCGATCGACAGATTGTCTCCTACGAGCAGTACTTC	CASSDRQIVSYEQYF
NA	NA	16	TRBV7-9	TRBJ2-4	TGTGCCAGCAGCTTAGCGATTGATGCGCGAGGGAACATTCAGTACTTC	CASSLAIDARGNIQYF
TRBD2	few	18	TRBV27	TRBJ2-1	TGTGCCAGCAGTCGACTGATTTCGGGACTAGCGGGAGAGGGTGGGCAGTTCTTC	CASSRLISGLAGEGGQFF
TRBD1	few	15	TRBV7-3	TRBJ2-1	TGTGCCAGCAGCTTACCCCACGCAGGGGGCAATGAGCAGTTCTTC	CASSLPHAGGNEQFF
TRBD1	once	13	TRBV5-1	TRBJ1-2	TGCGCCAGCAGCTCAACAGGGGTCTATGGCTACACCTTC	CASSSTGVYGYTF
NA	NA	16	TRBV5-5	TRBJ1-5	TGTGCCAGCACCCAATTACCGTGGGGCGGCAATCAGCCCCAGCATTTT	CASTQLPWGGNQPQHF
NA	few	14	TRBV11-2	TRBJ2-1	TGTGCCAGCACCTGGACTCCGGCCTACAATGAGCAGTTCTTC	CASTWTPAYNEQFF
NA	few	13	TRBV28	TRBJ1-6	TGTGCCAGCAGTTTATTTAGGGGATCACCCCTCCACTTT	CASSLFRGSPLHF
TRBD1	NA	15	TRBV9	TRBJ2-1	TGTGCCAGCAGCGCGACCGGGACAGAGTACAATGAGCAGTTCTTC	CASSATGTEYNEQFF
TRBD1	NA	17	TRBV27	TRBJ2-4	TGTGCCAGCAGTCCGGCGGACAGGAAAGTTGGCAAAAACATTCAGTACTTC	CASSPADRKVGKNIQYF
NA	NA	16	TRBV30	TRBJ2-2	TGTGCCTGGAGTTTTCTGGGGGCGCGGAACGCCGGGGAGCTGTTTTTT	CAWSFLGARNAGELFF
NA	few	16	TRBV15	TRBJ2-2	TGTGCCACCAGCAGAGATTGGAGGGGGAACACCGGGGAGCTGTTTTTT	CATSRDWRGNTGELFF
NA	NA	14	TRBV7-2	TRBJ1-3	TGTGCCAGCAGCTTAGCCTTCTCTGGAAACACCATATATTTT	CASSLAFSGNTIYF
TRBD1	NA	18	TRBV4-1	TRBJ2-3	TGCGCCAGCAGCCAAGATCGGGCAAACAGGGGTGGAACAGATACGCAGTATTTT	CASSQDRANRGGTDTQYF
TRBD1	NA	17	TRBV5-4	TRBJ2-6	TGTGCCAGCAGCTTGGGCGGGACAGGGTCTGGGGCCAACGTCCTGACTTTC	CASSLGGTGSGANVLTF
TRBD1	once	16	TRBV9	TRBJ1-6	TGTGCCAGCAGCGTAGAGGGGGGACAGGGTAATTCACCCCTCCACTTT	CASSVEGGQGNSPLHF
NA	NA	16	TRBV15	TRBJ1-3	TGTGCCACCAGCAGCCAAGGACTCCACCTCGGGAACACCATATATTTT	CATSSQGLHLGNTIYF
TRBD2	NA	16	TRBV10-1	TRBJ2-7	TGCGCCAGCAGTGAGGGGGTAGCGGGTCCCCAGAACGAGCAGTACTTC	CASSEGVAGPQNEQYF
TRBD2	NA	14	TRBV6-5	TRBJ2-1	TGTGCCAGCAGTTTAGCGGGGGGGTACAATGAGCAGTTCTTC	CASSLAGGYNEQFF
TRBD1	NA	13	TRBV4-3	TRBJ2-1	TGCGCCAGCAGCCAAGATGTGGACAGGGAGCAGTTCTTC	CASSQDVDREQFF
NA	NA	14	TRBV9	TRBJ2-5	TGTGCCAGCAGCCCTGAGGGGGTACAAGAGACCCAGTACTTC	CASSPEGVQETQYF
NA	NA	17	TRBV28	TRBJ1-2	TGTGCCAGCAGGTTACAAGGAGCCATTTTCATCAACTATGGCTACACCTTC	CASRLQGAIFINYGYTF
TRBD1	once	13	TRBV28	TRBJ1-2	TGTGCCAGCAGCCAGGGACAGGAGATGGGCTACACCTTC	CASSQGQEMGYTF
NA	NA	15	TRBV18	TRBJ1-3	TGTGCCAGCTCACCGAAAGGGGGTACCGGAAACACCATATATTTT	CASSPKGGTGNTIYF
TRBD1	NA	12	TRBV2	TRBJ2-7	TGTGCCAGCAGTACAGGGGGCTACGAGCAGTACTTC	CASSTGGYEQYF
NA	few	15	TRBV4-2	TRBJ1-3	TGTGCCAGCAGCCAAGTTCGGGGGTCTTGGAACACCATATATTTT	CASSQVRGSWNTIYF
NA	few	16	TRBV28	TRBJ1-3	TGTGCCAGCAGTTCTCCCGCGGGGGGTTATGGAAACACCATATATTTT	CASSSPAGGYGNTIYF
TRBD2	NA	18	TRBV5-1	TRBJ2-2	TGCGCCAGCAGCTTGCCCACCGGGACTAGCGCGAACACCGGGGAGCTGTTTTTT	CASSLPTGTSANTGELFF
NA	once	11	TRBV29-1	TRBJ1-1	TGCAGCGGGGGGGACGGGAGATCAGCTTTCTTT	CSGGDGRSAFF
TRBD1	NA	15	TRBV10-1	TRBJ2-2	TGCGCCAGCAGTCGGGACAGTTCGAACACCGGGGAGCTGTTTTTT	CASSRDSSNTGELFF
TRBD1	few	14	TRBV23-1	TRBJ1-6	TGCGCCAGCAGCTACAGGGGAAATAATTCACCCCTCCACTTT	CASSYRGNNSPLHF
TRBD1	medium-sized	16	TRBV4-3	TRBJ1-2	TGCGCCAGCAGCCAAGAAAGCTCGGGACAGTCGGCCGGCTACACCTTC	CASSQESSGQSAGYTF
NA	NA	14	TRBV27	TRBJ1-4	TGTGCCAGCAGTTTAGGGGCGATTAATGAAAAACTGTTTTTT	CASSLGAINEKLFF
NA	NA	14	TRBV24-1	TRBJ1-4	TGTGCCACCAGCCCTACAGGGTATAATGAAAAACTGTTTTTT	CATSPTGYNEKLFF
NA	NA	12	TRBV29-1	TRBJ2-2	TGCAGCGGGCGGTCGAACACCGGGGAGCTGTTTTTT	CSGRSNTGELFF
NA	NA	14	TRBV6-2/TRBV6-3	TRBJ2-5	TGTGCCAGCAGTTATGAGCCAGACTTGGAGACCCAGTACTTC	CASSYEPDLETQYF
NA	NA	15	TRBV19	TRBJ1-2	TGTGCCAGTAGTATTAGGAGGGGCCCCTCCTATGGCTACACCTTC	CASSIRRGPSYGYTF
NA	NA	16	TRBV7-8	TRBJ2-3	TGTGCCAGCAGCCTGTTAGGGGGGGGGACCACAGATACGCAGTATTTT	CASSLLGGGTTDTQYF
TRBD1	NA	16	TRBV6-6	TRBJ1-3	TGTGCCAGCAGTTCCCCAACAGGGGTCTCTGGAAACACCATATATTTT	CASSSPTGVSGNTIYF
TRBD1	NA	15	TRBV7-2	TRBJ2-1	TGTGCCAGCAGCTTAGGGGGGACAGGGGGCAATGAGCAGTTCTTC	CASSLGGTGGNEQFF
NA	large	14	TRBV19	TRBJ1-5	TGTGCCAGTACAGAGCGGATTAGCAATCAGCCCCAGCATTTT	CASTERISNQPQHF
TRBD2	NA	15	TRBV9	TRBJ2-7	TGTGCCAGCAGCCCAAGGGAGGGGAGTTCCTACGAGCAGTACTTC	CASSPREGSSYEQYF
NA	few	17	TRBV14	TRBJ2-4	TGTGCCAGCAGCCAGACACAGGCGGCAATAGCCAAAAACATTCAGTACTTC	CASSQTQAAIAKNIQYF
NA	NA	13	TRBV30	TRBJ1-3	TGTGCCTGGAGGAGCCGCTCTGGAAACACCATATATTTT	CAWRSRSGNTIYF
NA	NA	13	TRBV12-3/TRBV12-4	TRBJ2-2	TGTGCCAGCAGTTTATCCTATGCCGGGGAGCTGTTTTTT	CASSLSYAGELFF
TRBD1	NA	15	TRBV19	TRBJ2-3	TGTGCCAGTCGTCTCGAGGGGGCGAGCACAGATACGCAGTATTTT	CASRLEGASTDTQYF
TRBD1	NA	14	TRBV5-1	TRBJ1-4	TGCGCCAGCAGGGTGGGACAGGGGGATGAAAAACTGTTTTTT	CASRVGQGDEKLFF
NA	NA	14	TRBV11-2	TRBJ2-2	TGTGCCAGCAGCTTCAGGACAGACACCGGGGAGCTGTTTTTT	CASSFRTDTGELFF
NA	NA	16	TRBV4-1	TRBJ1-5	TGCGCCAGCAGCCAAGTAGGCAGGGGTAGCAATCAGCCCCAGCATTTT	CASSQVGRGSNQPQHF
NA	NA	15	TRBV6-1	TRBJ2-6	TGTGCCAGCAGTCTTAGCGGCTCTGGGGCCAACGTCCTGACTTTC	CASSLSGSGANVLTF
NA	NA	15	TRBV6-6	TRBJ2-7	TGTGCCAGCAGTTACGAGGAGAAGGCCCTCTACGAGCAGTACTTC	CASSYEEKALYEQYF
NA	NA	12	TRBV6-5	TRBJ2-7	TGTGCCAGCGCACAGGGTTCGGGCGAGCAGTACTTC	CASAQGSGEQYF